This T cell receptor beta chain was recovered during a study of blood T cell repertoires in COVID-19. Study-wide context: Spain, Italy and the United States supplied samples that represented acute and convalescent COVID-19. PBMCs, B-cell-depleted T cells, or T cells provided the cDNA or gDNA that made up the material.

J gave up 8 bases and V 10 bases, and 14 bases lay outside the gene matches. The germline gives CDR1 WSHSY, CDR2 SAAADI. This CDR3 region has 16 residues. Under the authors' procedure: Counts of nucleated cells, estimated from reference gene primer amplification, were obtained. Profiling relied on immunoSEQ multiplex PCR, and the TCRdb table lists in-frame clones only, not all of them. V, J and clone size derive from that table, while D and trimming were established from the DNA sequence. This table holds about 69,000 clones, around 90% found once. Specimen: peripheral blood. V is TRBV10-2 and J is TRBJ2-2; 12 bases agree with TRBD2. The TCR comes from a man aged 50-60 years with acute or convalescent COVID-19. The CDR3 region has the DNA TGCGCCACCCGGGGGCAGATACTAGCGGGAGGAGGGGAGCTGTTTTTT. This codes for CATRGQILAGGGELFF.